One sample yielded the 19 T cell receptor beta chains listed below, sequenced in a study of T cell changes during pregnancy in multiple sclerosis. Sequenced by immunoSEQ multiplex PCR; TCRdb stores in-frame clones only, minus some. The table has tens of thousands of clones, 92% seen once. Sequencing was performed on CD8+ T cells from peripheral blood mononuclear cells, taken in the third trimester of pregnancy. These receptors were taken from a female donor with multiple sclerosis, enrolled in a pregnancy study.

To note about this clone: Other DNA sequences from this sample encode an identical CDR3 as well. This chain connects TRBV5-1 to TRBJ2-3, with 11 nucleotides matching TRBD2. With 4 bases clipped from V and 1 base from J, the junction kept 2 bases outside the gene matches. This CDR3 comprises 15 residues. Germline lookup yields CDR1 SGHRS and CDR2 YFSETQ. The DNA for the CDR3 is TGCGCCAGCAGCCTAGCGGGAGGAGGCACAGATACGCAGTATTTT. Translated, it gives CASSLAGGGTDTQYF.

In the case of this clone: The sample holds other DNA sequences that translate to the same CDR3. The V call is TRBV7-9, the J call TRBJ1-2; tentative D call: TRBD1 (5 bases). The V gene lost 1 base and the J gene lost 4 bases, with 7 bases spanning the gap. The CDR3 consists of 13 residues. Germline lookup yields CDR1 SEHNR and CDR2 FQNEAQ (reference sequence). CDR3 amino acids: CASSLGDSYGYTF. Written as DNA, the CDR3 is TGTGCCAGCAGCTTAGGTGACAGCTATGGCTACACCTTC. Supplemented by reference TRBV7-9 and TRBJ1-2, the full variable domain reads DTGVSQNPRHKITKRGQNVTFRCDPISEHNRLYWYRQTLGQGPEFLTYFQNEAQLEKSRLLSDRFSAERPKGSFSTLEIQRTEQGDSAMYLCASSLGDSYGYTFGSGTRLTVV.

This clone was seen a single time. J is TRBJ2-1 and V is TRBV5-4; 13 positions match TRBD2. This CDR3 has 19 amino acids. Germline trimming cut 4 bases from V and 6 bases from J; bases unmatched to any gene: 16. CDR1 and CDR2 from the germline V gene are SGHNT and YYREEE (reference sequence). CDR3 in DNA: TGTGCCAGCAGCCCAGGACTAGCGGGAGTTATAGGGGCGATCAATGAGCAGTTCTTC. It specifies CASSPGLAGVIGAINEQFF.

By share of the sample, this clone is large (0.1 to 1%). The rearrangement joins TRBV4-2 to TRBJ2-1, with a possible D match to TRBD2 (6 bases). Trimming took 0 bases from V and 2 from J, leaving 11 bases between them. Per germline, CDR1 LGHNA and CDR2 YNFKEQ. The CDR3 sequence is 16 residues long. For the CDR3, the DNA is TGTGCCAGCAGCCAAGATGGGACTGGGACCTACAATGAGCAGTTCTTC. Translated: CASSQDGTGTYNEQFF.

The chain couples TRBV28 to TRBJ2-7; perhaps TRBD1 as D (6 bases). The CDR3 spans 14 residues. CDR1 is MDHEN and CDR2 is SYDVKM in the germline V gene. Trimming cost V 7 bases and J 1 base, with 14 bases left between them. CDR3 region: CASNRRGRSYEQYF. The CDR3 DNA sequence: TGTGCCAGCAATCGCAGGGGAAGGTCCTACGAGCAGTACTTC.

This rearrangement joins TRBV5-4 to TRBJ2-7; D is undetermined. Germline lookup yields CDR1 SGHNT and CDR2 YYREEE (reference sequence). CDR3 size: 13 residues. The V gene lost 4 bases and the J gene lost 3 bases, with 11 bases spanning the gap. For the CDR3, the DNA is TGTGCCAGCAGCCCCACCCCAGGCTACGAGCAGTACTTC. It specifies CASSPTPGYEQYF.

The CDR3 reads CASRGTGLRGRDEQYF. CDR3 nucleotides: TGTGCCAGCAGGGGGACAGGGTTAAGGGGAAGGGACGAGCAGTACTTC. This chain uses TRBV2 with TRBJ2-7; 9 nucleotides align to TRBD1. CDR1 SNHLY and CDR2 FYNNEI come from the germline V gene. With 6 bases clipped from V and 5 bases from J, the junction kept 14 bases outside the gene matches. The CDR3 is 16 residues long.

In this sample, this clone turned up a few times. The chain has TRBV19 and TRBJ2-1; TRBD2 matches at 15 bases. CDR1 LNHDA and CDR2 SQIVND come from the germline V gene (reference sequence). J lost 3 bases, V lost 6 bases, and 9 bases had no gene match. The CDR3 has 18 amino acids. Here the CDR3 DNA reads TGTGCCAGTAGCAGTCCCGGGACTAGCGGGGGGCTCTACAATGAGCAGTTCTTC. Residues: CASSSPGTSGGLYNEQFF.

This rearrangement joins TRBV28 to TRBJ2-7, with TRBD1 matching 7 bases. This CDR3 region has 14 residues. Trimming took 2 bases from V and 5 from J; bases not matched to a gene: 6. CDR1 MDHEN and CDR2 SYDVKM come from the germline V gene. CDR3 sequence reads: CASSLPGQSHEQYF. CDR3 in DNA: TGTGCCAGCAGTTTACCGGGACAGAGCCACGAGCAGTACTTC.

The chain uses TRBV10-3 and TRBJ2-3; TRBD2 matches 14 bases. Per the germline V gene, CDR1 is ENHRY and CDR2 is SYGVKD. CDR3 size: 17 residues. The V gene end was trimmed by 0 bases and the J gene end by 4 bases; junction bases not matched to a gene: 3. The CDR3 DNA follows: TGTGCCATCAGTGAGTCACTGGGACTAGCGGGAGCAGATACGCAGTATTTT. Protein product: CAISESLGLAGADTQYF.

V usage is TRBV28 and J usage is TRBJ1-2, with D uncertain. The V gene lost 5 bases and the J gene lost 2 bases, with 15 bases spanning the gap. This CDR3 contains 15 residues. CDR1 is MDHEN, CDR2 SYDVKM, per germline. CDR3 nucleotides: TGTGCCAGCAGTCCACCGACATTTAAGAACTATGGCTACACCTTC. It yields the protein CASSPPTFKNYGYTF.

The J gene is TRBJ2-1, the V gene TRBV28; the match to TRBD1 covers 9 bases. This CDR3 comprises 15 residues. Germline-derived CDR1 and CDR2 are MDHEN and SYDVKM. V lost 2 bases and J lost 6; bases outside the gene matches: 5. CDR3 residues: CASSLPKDRGNEQFF. CDR3 bases: TGTGCCAGCAGTTTACCTAAGGACAGGGGCAATGAGCAGTTCTTC.

This clone was counted a single time. The chain combines TRBV19 with TRBJ2-1; tentatively, D is TRBD1 (5 bases). This CDR3 is 13 amino acids long. V was shortened by 6 bases and J by 8 bases, with 14 bases between the two germline ends. The V gene's germline CDR1 is LNHDA and CDR2 SQIVND (reference sequence). The CDR3 coding sequence is TGTGCCAGTAGCTGGACACCGAGTTATGAGCAGTTCTTC. It translates to CASSWTPSYEQFF.

This CDR3 is CASSFAGANTGELFF. In DNA, the CDR3 is TGTGCCAGCAGCTTTGCGGGAGCGAACACCGGGGAGCTGTTTTTT. The chain is built from TRBV5-6 and TRBJ2-2, with 7 bases fitting TRBD2. The CDR3 extends over 15 amino acids. The germline V gene has CDR1 SGHDT and CDR2 YYEEEE. The V segment lost 2 bases and the J segment 0 bases; nucleotides outside the gene matches: 1.

V gene TRBV6-4 combines with J gene TRBJ2-1; 12 bases fit TRBD2. The V gene's germline CDR1 is MRHNA and CDR2 SNTAGT. This CDR3 has 15 amino acids. The J segment lost 4 bases and the V segment lost 6 bases, leaving 4 bases of the junction unmatched. The CDR3 sequence is CASSNLAGGYNEQFF. The CDR3 DNA reads as TGTGCCAGCAGCAATCTAGCGGGAGGGTACAATGAGCAGTTCTTC.

The V call is TRBV25-1, the J call TRBJ1-6; TRBD1 matches at 7 bases. The CDR3 runs 14 residues. The V gene's germline CDR1 is MGHDK and CDR2 SYGVNS. After removal of 6 bases from V and 6 bases from J, the junction contained 5 bases not matched to a gene. The CDR3 region has the DNA TGTGCCAGCAGCGAGGGACAGCGTAATTCACCCCTCCACTTT. It yields the protein CASSEGQRNSPLHF.

The CDR3 DNA reads as TGTGCCACCAGCAGAGATCGAGGTGCGGGGTTGGGGGAGACCCAGTACTTC. Encoded protein: CATSRDRGAGLGETQYF. The genes are TRBV15 and TRBJ2-5; D may be TRBD2 (6 bases). The CDR3 runs to 17 residues. V was shortened by 0 bases and J by 5 bases, with 19 bases between the two germline ends. The V gene's germline CDR1 is LNHNV and CDR2 YYDKDF (reference sequence).

This clone has only one observation. V gene TRBV2 combines with J gene TRBJ1-2, with unresolved D. This CDR3 is built from 16 residues. Germline CDR1 SNHLY, CDR2 FYNNEI. V dropped 0 bases and J dropped 0 bases, with 11 bases sitting between them. The CDR3 nucleotides read TGTGCCAGCAGTGAAGCGTACGACACAGCTAACTATGGCTACACCTTC. Its translation: CASSEAYDTANYGYTF.

CDR3 protein: CASSARQDPHGYTF. In DNA, the CDR3 is TGTGCCAGTAGTGCGAGACAGGACCCCCATGGCTACACCTTC. The V gene is TRBV19, the J gene TRBJ1-2; a possible D gene is TRBD1 (6 bases). Germline CDR1 LNHDA, CDR2 SQIVND (reference sequence). The CDR3 is 14 amino acids. Trimming removed 5 bases at V and 6 bases at J, with 16 bases between.